The clone carrying this TCR beta chain occurred a few times. RNA was extracted and reverse transcribed into cDNA as the sequencing template. Sequenced by immunoSEQ multiplex PCR; TCRdb stores in-frame clones only, minus some. The table records almost 250,000 clones, less than 80% of them present only once. Per the germline V gene, CDR1 is LGHNA and CDR2 is YNFKEQ. CDR3 length: 13 amino acids. Between the trimmed V and J ends, which lost 4 bases and 5 bases, there was a span of 11 bases. The entry originates in a study of CD8+ T cells in alopecia areata. About the research overall: Oral tofacitinib (5 to 10 mg twice daily) was administered to treated patients.

This sequence originates from a human donor with alopecia areata. The sample here was CD4+ T cells sorted from blood, taken at week 0. The chain carries TRBV4-2 and TRBJ2-5; D possibly corresponds to TRBD2 (6 bases). Written as DNA, the CDR3 is TGTGCCAGCAGCCCCCGACTAGGGGAGACCCAGTACTTC. This gives the protein CASSPRLGETQYF.